Shown below are 4 T cell receptor beta chains from a single sample sequenced in a study of shared clonotypes between healthy human individuals. Sequenced by immunoSEQ multiplex PCR; TCRdb stores in-frame clones only, minus some. The table shows about 2 million clones, with around 96% occurring only once. Cells designated naive CD8 were CD45RO-negative and were positively selected for CCR7, with terminally differentiated effector memory CD45RA+ cells excluded. The specimen sequenced was naive CD8+ T cells sorted from blood. These receptors were collected from a man aged 18 to 30 in good health.

The chain joins TRBV5-1 to TRBJ2-2; TRBD2 aligns across 15 bases. With 4 bases clipped from V and 5 bases from J, the junction kept 9 bases outside the gene matches. Germline V gene sequence: CDR1 SGHRS, CDR2 YFSETQ. This CDR3 contains 18 residues. The CDR3 region is CASSPGLAGGRWTGELFF. The CDR3, as DNA: TGCGCCAGCAGCCCGGGACTAGCGGGAGGCCGGTGGACCGGGGAGCTGTTTTTT. Full variable domain (outside the CDR3, taken from reference TRBV5-1 and TRBJ2-2): KAGVTQTPRYLIKTRGQQVTLSCSPISGHRSVSWYQQTPGQGLQFLFEYFSETQRNKGNFPGRFSGRQFSNSRSEMNVSTLELGDSALYLCASSPGLAGGRWTGELFFGEGSRLTVL.

On this clone: This sample also contains other DNA sequences that code for the same CDR3. The rearrangement uses TRBV9 and TRBJ2-7; D is undetermined. The CDR3 contains 13 residues. Per the germline V gene, CDR1 is SGDLS and CDR2 is YYNGEE. Trimming shortened V by 0 bases and J by 3 bases, and 7 bases separated the two germline ends. In DNA, the CDR3 is TGTGCCAGCAGCGTAGATCCGGGCTACGAGCAGTACTTC. Protein: CASSVDPGYEQYF.

This clone was seen a single time. Additional DNA sequences in this sample encode the identical CDR3. The rearrangement uses TRBV7-9 and TRBJ1-1; 9 nucleotides line up with TRBD1. After removal of 5 bases from V and 4 bases from J, the junction contained 5 bases not matched to a gene. The CDR3 is 14 residues long. The germline V gene encodes CDR1 SEHNR and CDR2 FQNEAQ (reference sequence). The CDR3 DNA reads TGTGCCAGCAGCCGGGGACAGGGAGGCACTGAAGCTTTCTTT. Translating gives CASSRGQGGTEAFF. Full variable domain (missing parts from reference TRBV7-9 and TRBJ1-1): DTGVSQNPRHKITKRGQNVTFRCDPISEHNRLYWYRQTLGQGPEFLTYFQNEAQLEKSRLLSDRFSAERPKGSFSTLEIQRTEQGDSAMYLCASSRGQGGTEAFFGQGTRLTVV.

The gene calls are TRBV19 and TRBJ2-5; 7 positions agree with TRBD2. The ends lost 1 base at V and 2 bases at J; junction bases unmatched: 4. Germline lookup yields CDR1 LNHDA and CDR2 SQIVND (reference sequence). The CDR3 runs 15 residues. The chain's CDR3 is CASSIAGRAQETQYF. In DNA, the CDR3 is TGTGCCAGTAGTATAGCAGGGAGGGCACAAGAGACCCAGTACTTC.